These 7 T cell receptor beta chains came from one sample sequenced in a study of shared clonotypes between healthy human individuals. Produced via immunoSEQ multiplex PCR; TCRdb's table is partial and in-frame only. Of about 1 million clones detected, around 76% appear once; the ten largest clones hold about 1.4%. The sequencing sample was made of memory CD4+ T cells sorted from blood. Subset given: CD45RA-negative fraction. These TCRs come from a man younger than 35 in good health.

A few counts support this clone. This chain connects TRBV10-3 to TRBJ1-2; no firm D call. The V end was cut by 7 bases, the J end by 4 bases, with 10 bases between. This CDR3 has 12 amino acids. Germline CDR1 and CDR2: ENHRY and SYGVKD. The CDR3 here is CAITREGYGYTF. CDR3 nucleotide sequence: TGTGCCATCACCCGAGAAGGCTATGGCTACACCTTC.

J is TRBJ1-4 and V is TRBV19; tentative D call: TRBD1 (6 bases). This CDR3 is built from 14 residues. Germline CDR1 and CDR2: LNHDA and SQIVND (reference sequence). V shed 5 bases and J shed 7 bases, with 14 bases lying between them. The DNA of the CDR3 is TGTGCCAGTAGTGACCAACAGGGTCGTGAAAAACTGTTTTTT. It codes for CASSDQQGREKLFF.

The gene calls are TRBV11-2 and TRBJ2-7; TRBD2 agrees at 8 bases. The CDR3 extends over 16 amino acids. J lost 2 bases, V lost 1 base, and 7 bases had no gene match. CDR1 and CDR2 (germline): SGHAT, FQNNGV. The CDR3 sequence: CASSLAPGGHPYEQYF. CDR3 DNA: TGTGCCAGCAGCTTAGCTCCGGGAGGGCACCCCTACGAGCAGTACTTC.

The chain employs TRBV5-6 and TRBJ1-1, with a weak D call TRBD1 (6 bases). The CDR3 spans 15 residues. Trimming removed 4 bases from V and 4 bases from J, with 17 bases in between. Germline V gene lookup returns CDR1 SGHDT and CDR2 YYEEEE. CDR3 residues: CASSTKTGGVTEAFF. The CDR3 nucleotides read TGTGCCAGCAGCACCAAGACAGGCGGTGTCACTGAAGCTTTCTTT.

This chain links TRBV5-4 with TRBJ2-3, with 12 bases matching TRBD2. CDR1 and CDR2 (germline): SGHNT, YYREEE (reference sequence). After removal of 0 bases from V and 5 bases from J, the junction contained 10 bases not matched to a gene. This CDR3 has 18 amino acids. This CDR3 reads CASSLGGIRLAGVDTQYF. The CDR3 nucleotides are TGTGCCAGCAGCTTGGGAGGTATCCGACTAGCGGGAGTAGATACGCAGTATTTT.

The rearrangement joins TRBV28 to TRBJ1-1, with D tentatively TRBD1 (5 bases). Trimming removed 4 bases at V and 3 bases at J, with 12 bases between. Germline V gene sequence: CDR1 MDHEN, CDR2 SYDVKM. This CDR3 has 14 amino acids. CDR3 in amino acids: CASSSVEGHTEAFF. The CDR3 nucleotides read TGTGCCAGCAGTTCGGTCGAGGGGCACACTGAAGCTTTCTTT.

The chain carries TRBV10-2 and TRBJ2-7; TRBD2 agrees at 15 bases. This CDR3 is built from 16 residues. The V gene end was trimmed by 6 bases and the J gene end by 4 bases; junction bases not matched to a gene: 7. CDR1 and CDR2 (germline): WSHSY, SAAADI. The CDR3 is CASRGLGLAGGYEQYF. CDR3 bases: TGCGCCAGCAGGGGATTGGGACTAGCGGGAGGATACGAGCAGTACTTC.